The rows below give T cell receptor beta chains drawn from one sample of a study of Ad26.COV2.S vaccination and SARS-CoV-2 variants. Only in-frame clones appear in the TCRdb table, and some are missing; sequencing was by immunoSEQ multiplex PCR. The sample lists 250,000 or so clones; roughly nine tenths were seen once. This sample comprised peripheral blood, obtained in a trial of Ad26.COV2.S vaccine versus placebo. Receptors originate from a person aged 18-60 years who received the Ad26.COV2.S COVID-19 vaccine or a placebo. CDR3s include the opening cysteine and the closing phenylalanine or tryptophan. Fields, in order: V gene, J gene, CDR3 protein.

TRBV2,TRBJ1-5,CASRGGNQPQHF
TRBV3-1/TRBV3-2,TRBJ2-7,CASRPGHLYEQYF
TRBV12-5,TRBJ1-1,CASGPQGGLNTEAFF
TRBV5-5,TRBJ1-3,CASSSLQSSGNTIYF
TRBV9,TRBJ2-1,CASSVLQGRDNEQFF
TRBV7-9,TRBJ1-2,CAIPTGIGFSYGYTF
TRBV19,TRBJ1-5,CASGPVWQPQHF
TRBV6-2/TRBV6-3,TRBJ2-3,CASSYPALTDTQYF
TRBV19,TRBJ1-1,CASSRTAFPTLNTEAFF
TRBV3-1/TRBV3-2,TRBJ1-1,CASSQGATGNTEAFF
TRBV6-5,TRBJ1-5,CASSKHPGVNQPQHF
TRBV6-6,TRBJ2-2,CASRPGTRLVGELFF
TRBV6-5,TRBJ2-5,CASSYGGETQYF
TRBV7-2,TRBJ1-1,CASSLLRQTEAFF
TRBV5-1,TRBJ2-7,CASSIRDRGLRSYEQYF
TRBV18,TRBJ1-3,CASSPLKGRAGNTIYF
TRBV5-4,TRBJ2-4,CASSRTGPLAKNIQYF
TRBV4-2,TRBJ2-1,CASSQDAAGVSGEQFF
TRBV7-2,TRBJ1-4,CASRDRAKGEKLFF
TRBV7-3,TRBJ2-1,CASSLLGLKMRDEQFF
TRBV7-3,TRBJ2-2,CASSLKGGTGYTGELFF
TRBV6-5,TRBJ2-7,CASSYSTQGNYEQYF
TRBV9,TRBJ1-6,CASSVEGGAGSPLHF
TRBV5-5,TRBJ2-3,CASRNVSTDTQYF
TRBV7-8,TRBJ2-2,CASSRVPGQYTGELFF